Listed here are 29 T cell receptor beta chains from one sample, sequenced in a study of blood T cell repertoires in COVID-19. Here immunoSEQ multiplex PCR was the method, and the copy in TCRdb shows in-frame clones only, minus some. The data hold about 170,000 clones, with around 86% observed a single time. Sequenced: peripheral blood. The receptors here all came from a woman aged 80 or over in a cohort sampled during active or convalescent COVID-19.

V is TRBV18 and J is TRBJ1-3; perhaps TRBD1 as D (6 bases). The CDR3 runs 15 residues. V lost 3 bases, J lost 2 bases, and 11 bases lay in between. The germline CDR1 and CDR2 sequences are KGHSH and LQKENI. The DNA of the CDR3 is TGTGCCAGCTCACCTCTGACAGGAACTGGAAACACCATATATTTT. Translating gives CASSPLTGTGNTIYF.

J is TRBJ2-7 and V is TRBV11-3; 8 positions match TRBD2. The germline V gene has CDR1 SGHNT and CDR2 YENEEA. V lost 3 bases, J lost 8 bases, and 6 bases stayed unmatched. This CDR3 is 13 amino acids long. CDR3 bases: TGTGCCAGCAGCTTTAGAGGGACTAGAAAGCAGTACGTC. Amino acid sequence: CASSFRGTRKQYV.

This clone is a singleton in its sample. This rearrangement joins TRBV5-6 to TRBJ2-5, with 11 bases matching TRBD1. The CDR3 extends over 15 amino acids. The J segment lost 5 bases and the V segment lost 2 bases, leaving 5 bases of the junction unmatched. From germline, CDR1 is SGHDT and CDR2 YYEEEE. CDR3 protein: CASSLPGQGVETQYF. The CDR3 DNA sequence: TGTGCCAGCAGCTTACCGGGACAGGGGGTGGAGACCCAGTACTTC.

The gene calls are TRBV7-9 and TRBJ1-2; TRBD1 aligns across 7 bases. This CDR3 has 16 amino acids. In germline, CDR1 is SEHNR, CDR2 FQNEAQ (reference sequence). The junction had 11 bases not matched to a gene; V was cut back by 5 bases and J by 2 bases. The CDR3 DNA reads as TGTGCCAGCAGCCCGAAGACAGGGTTAGGGAACTATGGCTACACCTTC. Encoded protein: CASSPKTGLGNYGYTF. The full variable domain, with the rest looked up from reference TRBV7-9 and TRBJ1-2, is DTGVSQNPRHKITKRGQNVTFRCDPISEHNRLYWYRQTLGQGPEFLTYFQNEAQLEKSRLLSDRFSAERPKGSFSTLEIQRTEQGDSAMYLCASSPKTGLGNYGYTFGSGTRLTVV.

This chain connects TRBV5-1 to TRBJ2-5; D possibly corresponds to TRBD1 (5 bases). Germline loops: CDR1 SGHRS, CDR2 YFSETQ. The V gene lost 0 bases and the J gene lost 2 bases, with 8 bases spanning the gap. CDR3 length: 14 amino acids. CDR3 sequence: CASSLGSGQETQYF. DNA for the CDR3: TGCGCCAGCAGCTTGGGTTCAGGGCAAGAGACCCAGTACTTC.

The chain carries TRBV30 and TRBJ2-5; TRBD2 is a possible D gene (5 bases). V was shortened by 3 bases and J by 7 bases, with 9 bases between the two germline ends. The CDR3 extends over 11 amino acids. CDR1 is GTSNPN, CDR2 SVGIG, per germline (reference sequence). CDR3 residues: CAWRSEGTQYF. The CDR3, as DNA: TGTGCCTGGAGGAGTGAGGGGACCCAGTACTTC.

The DNA of the CDR3 is TGTGCCATCAGCCAGACTAGCGGGAGAGGGGCAGATACGCAGTATTTT. Protein sequence: CAISQTSGRGADTQYF. This chain connects TRBV10-3 to TRBJ2-3, with 12 bases fitting TRBD2. CDR1 ENHRY and CDR2 SYGVKD come from the germline V gene. The CDR3 covers 16 residues. After removal of 6 bases from V and 4 bases from J, the junction contained 8 bases not matched to a gene.

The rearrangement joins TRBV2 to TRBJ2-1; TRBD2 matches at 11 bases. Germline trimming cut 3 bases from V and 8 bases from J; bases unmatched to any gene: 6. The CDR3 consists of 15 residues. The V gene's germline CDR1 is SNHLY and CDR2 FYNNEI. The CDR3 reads CASSDLAGGPYEQFF. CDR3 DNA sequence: TGTGCCAGCAGTGATTTAGCGGGAGGGCCGTATGAGCAGTTCTTC.

CDR3 DNA: TGTGCCAGCACCGTAACCGGGACAGGGGTCTCCGAGCAGTACGTC. Its protein is CASTVTGTGVSEQYV. V is TRBV6-4 and J is TRBJ2-7; 10 positions match TRBD1. V shed 7 bases, J shed 6 bases, and the junction held 12 bases outside the gene matches. CDR1 MRHNA and CDR2 SNTAGT come from the germline V gene. The CDR3 contains 15 residues.

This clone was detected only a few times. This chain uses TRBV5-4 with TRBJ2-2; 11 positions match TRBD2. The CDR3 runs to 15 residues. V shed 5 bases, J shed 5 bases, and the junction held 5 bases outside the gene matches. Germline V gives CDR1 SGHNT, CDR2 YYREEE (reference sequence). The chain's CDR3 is CASRYTSGRTGELFF. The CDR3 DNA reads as TGTGCCAGCAGATACACTAGCGGGAGAACCGGGGAGCTGTTTTTT.

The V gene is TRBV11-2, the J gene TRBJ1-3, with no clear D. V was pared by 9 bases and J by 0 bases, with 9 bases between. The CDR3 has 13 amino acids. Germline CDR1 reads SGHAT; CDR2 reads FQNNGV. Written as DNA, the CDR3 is TGTGCCAGTAAGATGAGCTCTGGAAACACCATATATTTT. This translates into CASKMSSGNTIYF. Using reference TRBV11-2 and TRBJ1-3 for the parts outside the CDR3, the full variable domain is EAGVAQSPRYKIIEKRQSVAFWCNPISGHATLYWYQQILGQGPKLLIQFQNNGVVDDSQLPKDRFSAERLKGVDSTLKIQPAKLEDSAVYLCASKMSSGNTIYFGEGSWLTVV.

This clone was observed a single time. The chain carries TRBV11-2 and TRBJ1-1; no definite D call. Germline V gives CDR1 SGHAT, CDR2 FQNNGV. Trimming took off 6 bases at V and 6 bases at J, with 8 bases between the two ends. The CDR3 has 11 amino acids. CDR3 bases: TGTGCCAGCAGGCAAGCACCTGAAGCTTTCTTT. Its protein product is CASRQAPEAFF.

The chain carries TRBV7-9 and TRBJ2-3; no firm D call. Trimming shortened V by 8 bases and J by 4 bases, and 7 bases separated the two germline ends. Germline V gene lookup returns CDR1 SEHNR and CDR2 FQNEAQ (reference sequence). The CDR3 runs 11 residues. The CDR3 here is CASGVADTQYF. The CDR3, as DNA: TGTGCCAGCGGAGTTGCAGATACGCAGTATTTT.

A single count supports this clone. The CDR3 nucleotides read TGCGCCAGCAGCCCAGGGGGCTGGGATACGCAGTATTTT. Its protein product is CASSPGGWDTQYF. The V gene is TRBV5-1, the J gene TRBJ2-3; 8 positions agree with TRBD1. The length of the CDR3 is 13 residues. Germline trimming cut 4 bases from V and 6 bases from J; bases unmatched to any gene: 4. The germline gives CDR1 SGHRS, CDR2 YFSETQ.

The CDR3 DNA is TGTGCCAGCAGTTCATCCTCTTCAGGGCCCCAAGCTTTCTTT. Encoded protein: CASSSSSSGPQAFF. J is TRBJ1-1 and V is TRBV27, with a possible D match to TRBD1 (5 bases). Germline V lookup: CDR1 MNHEY, CDR2 SMNVEV (reference sequence). Between the trimmed V and J ends, which lost 4 bases and 9 bases, there was a span of 18 bases. This CDR3 is 14 amino acids long.

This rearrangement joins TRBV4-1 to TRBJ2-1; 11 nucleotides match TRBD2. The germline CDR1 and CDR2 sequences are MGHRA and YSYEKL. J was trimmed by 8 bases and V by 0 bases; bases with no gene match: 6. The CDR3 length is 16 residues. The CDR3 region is CASSQDTSGSFYEQFF. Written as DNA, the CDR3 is TGCGCCAGCAGCCAAGACACTAGCGGGAGTTTCTATGAGCAGTTCTTC.

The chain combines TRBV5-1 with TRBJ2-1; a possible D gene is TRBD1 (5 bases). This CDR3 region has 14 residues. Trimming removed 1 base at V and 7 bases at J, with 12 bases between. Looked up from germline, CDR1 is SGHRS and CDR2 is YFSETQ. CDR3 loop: CASSLYRGANEQFF. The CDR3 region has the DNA TGCGCCAGCAGCTTGTACCGTGGGGCGAATGAGCAGTTCTTC.

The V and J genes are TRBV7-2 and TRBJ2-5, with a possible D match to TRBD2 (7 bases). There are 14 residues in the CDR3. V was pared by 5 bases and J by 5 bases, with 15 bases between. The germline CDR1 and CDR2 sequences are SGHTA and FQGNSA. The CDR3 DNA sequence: TGTGCCAGCAGCCCCTGGGGGCGGGGGGAGACCCAGTACTTC. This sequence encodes CASSPWGRGETQYF.

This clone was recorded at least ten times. This CDR3 is CASSEVSGGRDTQYF. CDR3 nucleotides: TGTGCCAGCAGCGAGGTCAGCGGGGGGCGGGATACGCAGTATTTT. The V and J genes are TRBV27 and TRBJ2-3; 9 positions match TRBD2. J gave up 6 bases and V 6 bases, and 10 bases lay outside the gene matches. Germline V gives CDR1 MNHEY, CDR2 SMNVEV (reference sequence). The CDR3 runs to 15 residues.

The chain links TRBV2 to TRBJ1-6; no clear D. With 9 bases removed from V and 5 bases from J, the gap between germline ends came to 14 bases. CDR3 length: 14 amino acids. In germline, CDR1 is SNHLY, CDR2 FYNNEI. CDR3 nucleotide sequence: TGTGCCAGGACGGGGAATAGTAATAATTCACCCCTCCACTTT. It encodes CARTGNSNNSPLHF. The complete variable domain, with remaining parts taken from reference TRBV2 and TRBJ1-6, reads EPEVTQTPSHQVTQMGQEVILRCVPISNHLYFYWYRQILGQKVEFLVSFYNNEISEKSEIFDDQFSVERPDGSNFTLKIRSTKLEDSAMYFCARTGNSNNSPLHFGNGTRLTVT.

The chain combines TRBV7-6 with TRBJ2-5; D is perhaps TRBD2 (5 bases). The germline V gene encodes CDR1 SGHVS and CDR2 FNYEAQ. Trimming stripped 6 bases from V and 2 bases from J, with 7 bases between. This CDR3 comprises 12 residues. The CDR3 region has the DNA TGTGCCAGCAGTACGGGGCAAGAGACCCAGTACTTC. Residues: CASSTGQETQYF. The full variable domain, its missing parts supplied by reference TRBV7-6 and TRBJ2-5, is GAGVSQSPRYKVTKRGQDVALRCDPISGHVSLYWYRQALGQGPEFLTYFNYEAQQDKSGLPNDRFSAERPEGSISTLTIQRTEQRDSAMYRCASSTGQETQYFGPGTRLLVL.

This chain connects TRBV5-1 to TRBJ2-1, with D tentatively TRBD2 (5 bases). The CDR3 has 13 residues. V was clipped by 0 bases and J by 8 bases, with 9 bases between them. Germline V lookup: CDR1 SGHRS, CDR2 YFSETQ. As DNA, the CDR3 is TGCGCCAGCAGCTTGGCCGGGGTGGATGAGCAGTTCTTC. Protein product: CASSLAGVDEQFF. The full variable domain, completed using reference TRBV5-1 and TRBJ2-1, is KAGVTQTPRYLIKTRGQQVTLSCSPISGHRSVSWYQQTPGQGLQFLFEYFSETQRNKGNFPGRFSGRQFSNSRSEMNVSTLELGDSALYLCASSLAGVDEQFFGPGTRLTVL.

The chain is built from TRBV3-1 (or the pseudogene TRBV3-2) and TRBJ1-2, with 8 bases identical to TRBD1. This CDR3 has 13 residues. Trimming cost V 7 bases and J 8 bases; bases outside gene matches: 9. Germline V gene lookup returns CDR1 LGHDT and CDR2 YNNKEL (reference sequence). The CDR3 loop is CASTPTGAGGYTF. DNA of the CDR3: TGTGCCAGCACCCCGACAGGGGCGGGAGGCTACACCTTC.

This CDR3 is CASSSTSGGSTDTQYF. For the CDR3, the DNA is TGTGCCAGCAGTTCCACTAGCGGGGGCAGCACAGATACGCAGTATTTT. This sequence joins TRBV28 and TRBJ2-3; 11 bases fit TRBD2. The CDR3 has 16 residues. Germline V CDR1 and CDR2: MDHEN, SYDVKM. J gave up 0 bases and V 4 bases, and 3 bases lay outside the gene matches.

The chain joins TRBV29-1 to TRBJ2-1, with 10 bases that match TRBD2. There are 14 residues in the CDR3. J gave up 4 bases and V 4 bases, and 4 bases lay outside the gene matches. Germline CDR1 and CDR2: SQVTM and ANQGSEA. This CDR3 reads CSVGSSGGYNEQFF. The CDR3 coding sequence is TGCAGCGTTGGCTCTAGCGGGGGATACAATGAGCAGTTCTTC.

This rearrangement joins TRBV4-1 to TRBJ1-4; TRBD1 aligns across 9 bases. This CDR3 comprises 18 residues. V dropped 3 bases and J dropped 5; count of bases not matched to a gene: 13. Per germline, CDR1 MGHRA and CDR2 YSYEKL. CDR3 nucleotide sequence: TGCGCCAGCAGCCAGACCGTTTCGGTTGGGACAGGGAATGAAAAACTGTTTTTT. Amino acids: CASSQTVSVGTGNEKLFF.

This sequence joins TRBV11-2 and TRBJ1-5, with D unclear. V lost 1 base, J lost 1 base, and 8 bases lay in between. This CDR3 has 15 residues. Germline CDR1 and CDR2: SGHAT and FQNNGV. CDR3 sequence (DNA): TGTGCCAGCAGCTTAGGGGCAGGAAGCAATCAGCCCCAGCATTTT. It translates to CASSLGAGSNQPQHF.

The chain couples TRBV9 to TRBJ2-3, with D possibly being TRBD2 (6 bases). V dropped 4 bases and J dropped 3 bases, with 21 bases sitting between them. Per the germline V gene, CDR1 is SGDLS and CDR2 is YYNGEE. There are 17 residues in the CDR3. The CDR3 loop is CASSSPEDFRGTDTQYF. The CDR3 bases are TGTGCCAGCAGCTCCCCCGAGGACTTTCGGGGGACAGATACGCAGTATTTT.

The CDR3 bases are TGCGCCAGCAGCCGCGGGGGCGGGGCCAACGTCCTGACTTTC. It yields the protein CASSRGGGANVLTF. J is TRBJ2-6 and V is TRBV4-3; a possible D gene is TRBD2 (7 bases). Trimming removed 4 bases from V and 4 bases from J, with 8 bases in between. CDR1 is LGHNA, CDR2 YSLEER, per germline. The CDR3 consists of 14 residues.